This passage covers 16 T cell receptor beta chains from one sample sequenced in a study of T cell responses to AZD1222 COVID-19 vaccine (dated by TCRdb to the early 2020s). The label giving this sample's time point can be read as: baseline before first vaccination. The library was made by the immunoSEQ multiplex PCR assay. This immuneACCESS table, as held by TCRdb, lists in-frame sequences with V and J called but not all clones. Of the missing ones, under half trace to an unresolved V gene in checked studies; the others have no known cause. The sample yields about 130,000 clones; 70% to 90% were counted once. Around 8% of the sample is in the top ten clones. The sample in question was peripheral blood, obtained on day 0 of AZD1222 vaccination. The receptors originated from an adult in good health.

The chain has TRBV11-2 and TRBJ2-5; D perhaps matches TRBD2 (6 bases). The CDR3 covers 15 residues. V lost 2 bases to trimming and J lost 0 bases, with 10 bases between them. The V gene's germline CDR1 is SGHAT and CDR2 FQNNGV. CDR3 nucleotides: TGTGCCAGCAGCTTACTCGGGGGATACCAAGAGACCCAGTACTTC. Translating gives CASSLLGGYQETQYF.

This chain connects TRBV5-8 to TRBJ2-5; 7 nucleotides match TRBD1. V gave up 4 bases and J gave up 5 bases; unmatched junction bases: 11. The V gene's germline CDR1 is SGHTS and CDR2 YDEGEE. The CDR3 covers 15 residues. The CDR3: CASSLSQGRYETQYF. The CDR3 region has the DNA TGTGCCAGCAGCCTCTCACAGGGGCGGTACGAGACCCAGTACTTC.

The chain recombines TRBV7-2 with TRBJ2-7; 7 nucleotides agree with TRBD1. The CDR3 consists of 17 residues. The germline CDR1 and CDR2 sequences are SGHTA and FQGNSA. J was trimmed by 4 bases and V by 1 base; bases with no gene match: 13. The CDR3 loop is CASSLGARGTASYEQYF. The CDR3 DNA reads TGTGCCAGCAGCTTAGGGGCTAGGGGGACAGCAAGTTACGAGCAGTACTTC.

CDR3 loop: CASSQRVVGGQETQYF. CDR3 in DNA: TGCGCCAGCAGCCAACGCGTGGTGGGAGGGCAAGAGACCCAGTACTTC. This chain joins TRBV4-1 and TRBJ2-5; TRBD2 aligns across 7 bases. Trimming at V came to 2 bases and at J to 2 bases, leaving 8 bases not matched to a gene. CDR3 length: 16 amino acids. From germline, CDR1 is MGHRA and CDR2 YSYEKL.

The table lists this clone with a count of one. This rearrangement joins TRBV19 to TRBJ2-2; the match to TRBD1 covers 8 bases. Germline trimming cut 8 bases from V and 0 bases from J; bases unmatched to any gene: 2. This CDR3 is built from 14 residues. Per the germline V gene, CDR1 is LNHDA and CDR2 is SQIVND (reference sequence). Here the CDR3 DNA reads TGTGCCAGTTTGGGACAGGCGAACACCGGGGAGCTGTTTTTT. Encoded protein: CASLGQANTGELFF.

The chain recombines TRBV18 with TRBJ2-3, with D tentatively TRBD2 (6 bases). The CDR3 length is 13 residues. Germline CDR1 reads KGHSH; CDR2 reads LQKENI. Between the trimmed V and J ends, which lost 1 base and 8 bases, there was a span of 10 bases. The CDR3 protein is CASSPQGGATQYF. CDR3 bases: TGTGCCAGCTCACCACAGGGAGGAGCTACGCAGTATTTT.

The chain recombines TRBV5-1 with TRBJ2-1; the D gene could be TRBD1 or TRBD2 (6 bases each). CDR1 SGHRS and CDR2 YFSETQ come from the germline V gene. CDR3 length equals 13 residues. V shed 4 bases and J shed 7 bases, with 12 bases lying between them. CDR3 in amino acids: CASSLQGGNEQFF. The CDR3 bases are TGCGCCAGCAGCCTCCAAGGGGGGAATGAGCAGTTCTTC.

V and J are TRBV18 and TRBJ1-5; D not resolved. Germline V lookup: CDR1 KGHSH, CDR2 LQKENI. The CDR3 is 15 residues long. With 3 bases removed from V and 3 bases from J, the gap between germline ends came to 12 bases. CDR3 loop: CASSPSVGNNQPQHF. CDR3 coding DNA: TGTGCCAGCTCACCGTCAGTTGGCAACAATCAGCCCCAGCATTTT.

The V and J genes are TRBV7-6 and TRBJ2-7, with 12 positions matching TRBD2. The V gene end was trimmed by 4 bases and the J gene end by 2 bases; junction bases not matched to a gene: 6. The CDR3 runs to 16 residues. The germline CDR1 and CDR2 sequences are SGHVS and FNYEAQ. This CDR3 reads CASSSKLAGGAYEQYF. CDR3 nucleotide sequence: TGTGCCAGCAGCTCAAAACTAGCGGGAGGAGCCTACGAGCAGTACTTC. Drawing the rest from reference TRBV7-6 and TRBJ2-7, the complete variable domain is GAGVSQSPRYKVTKRGQDVALRCDPISGHVSLYWYRQALGQGPEFLTYFNYEAQQDKSGLPNDRFSAERPEGSISTLTIQRTEQRDSAMYRCASSSKLAGGAYEQYFGPGTRLTVT.

This chain uses TRBV5-6 with TRBJ1-3; 7 bases line up with TRBD1. This CDR3 is 14 amino acids long. Trimming took 4 bases from V and 10 from J; bases not matched to a gene: 11. Per germline, CDR1 SGHDT and CDR2 YYEEEE. Written as DNA, the CDR3 is TGTGCCAGCAGCCTAGGACAGGCCTTAGGGACCATATATTTT. It translates to CASSLGQALGTIYF. Together with reference TRBV5-6 and TRBJ1-3, the CDR3 gives the full variable domain: DAGVTQSPTHLIKTRGQQVTLRCSPKSGHDTVSWYQQALGQGPQFIFQYYEEEERQRGNFPDRFSGHQFPNYSSELNVNALLLGDSALYLCASSLGQALGTIYFGEGSWLTVV.

This chain uses TRBV19 with TRBJ1-1, with D possibly TRBD1 on 5 matching bases. This CDR3 region has 11 residues. Trimming removed 9 bases from V and 9 bases from J, with 14 bases in between. CDR1 is LNHDA and CDR2 is SQIVND in the germline V gene (reference sequence). DNA of the CDR3: TGTGCCAGCCTGGGGGGGGTTAAAGCTTTCTTT. Protein product: CASLGGVKAFF.

This clone was recorded a few times. The rearrangement uses TRBV12-5 and TRBJ1-2; D remains ambiguous. CDR1 and CDR2 from the germline V gene are LGHNT and FRNRAP. The CDR3 has 12 amino acids. V was cut by 6 bases and J by 3 bases, with 8 bases left in between. Here the CDR3 reads CASGLPYYGYTF. CDR3 DNA sequence: TGTGCTAGTGGCCTCCCGTACTATGGCTACACCTTC.

The rearrangement uses TRBV19 and TRBJ2-1, with D maybe TRBD2 (5 bases). V was pared by 5 bases and J by 10 bases, with 15 bases between. This CDR3 is 13 amino acids long. CDR1 is LNHDA, CDR2 SQIVND, per germline (reference sequence). The CDR3 coding sequence is TGTGCCAGTAGTGGGGTTAGTCCGGGAGAGCAGTTCTTC. Protein product: CASSGVSPGEQFF.

The chain links TRBV7-8 to TRBJ2-5; TRBD2 matches at 9 bases. The CDR3 loop spans 16 amino acids. V dropped 1 base and J dropped 5; count of bases not matched to a gene: 8. Germline V gene data show CDR1 as SGHVS and CDR2 as FQNEAQ. CDR3 amino acids: CASSLVAGGPRETQYF. The CDR3, as DNA: TGTGCCAGCAGCTTAGTCGCGGGAGGGCCTAGGGAGACCCAGTACTTC.

This chain joins TRBV19 and TRBJ1-5, with TRBD1 matching 12 bases. This CDR3 has 16 residues. CDR1 and CDR2 (germline): LNHDA, SQIVND (reference sequence). V was pared by 7 bases and J by 5 bases, with 9 bases of the junction left unmatched. CDR3 amino acids: CASTPVGTGGYQPQHF. CDR3 sequence (DNA): TGTGCCAGTACCCCCGTGGGGACAGGGGGCTATCAGCCCCAGCATTTT. Drawing the rest from reference TRBV19 and TRBJ1-5, the complete variable domain is DGGITQSPKYLFRKEGQNVTLSCEQNLNHDAMYWYRQDPGQGLRLIYYSQIVNDFQKGDIAEGYSVSREKKESFPLTVTSAQKNPTAFYLCASTPVGTGGYQPQHFGDGTRLSIL.

The genes are TRBV15 and TRBJ2-5; 10 bases are shared with TRBD2. CDR1 is LNHNV, CDR2 YYDKDF, per germline (reference sequence). J lost 5 bases, V lost 0 bases, and 9 bases had no gene match. The CDR3 loop spans 17 amino acids. CDR3 sequence (DNA): TGTGCCACCAGCAGAGATATCGTTAGCGGGGGGAAGGAGACCCAGTACTTC. Its translation is CATSRDIVSGGKETQYF.